This TCR beta chain is drawn from a study of T cell responses to AZD1222 COVID-19 vaccine. Remarks on this clone: The antigen remains unidentified.

The study, taken as a whole, reports: Donor demographics were predominantly white British with a female majority; clonal diversity may be underestimated. CD4 TCRs associated with vaccination spanned spike, dominating at 160-218 and 743-854. Researchers took repertoire samples only after the peak T cell response had come.

The repertoire was sequenced with immunoSEQ multiplex PCR; TCRdb's copy has only in-frame clones and lacks some. The sample contains under 150,000 clones, roughly nine tenths of which appear only once. CDR1 and CDR2 from the germline V gene are GTSNPN and SVGIG (reference sequence). V lost 4 bases and J lost 5, with 17 bases in between. The CDR3 is made up of 15 amino acids. This receptor was taken from an adult who received the AZD1222 COVID-19 vaccine. The J gene is TRBJ1-4, the V gene TRBV30; D gene uncertain. The specimen comprised peripheral blood, sampled 28 days after the second AZD1222 dose. CDR3 in amino acids: CAWTPQGIRNEKLFF. The CDR3 bases are TGTGCCTGGACCCCACAAGGAATCAGGAATGAAAAACTGTTTTTT. Filled out from reference TRBV30 and TRBJ1-4, the complete variable domain reads SQTIHQWPATLVQPVGSPLSLECTVEGTSNPNLYWYRQAAGRGLQLLFYSVGIGQISSEVPQNLSASRPQDRQFILSSKKLLLSDSGFYLCAWTPQGIRNEKLFFGSGTQLSVL.